Below, 29 T cell receptor beta chains from the same sample are listed, as sequenced in a study of OX40 agonist ivuxolimab in advanced cancers. Sequenced by immunoSEQ multiplex PCR; TCRdb stores in-frame clones only, minus some. The profile shows tens of thousands of clones, around 87% of them singletons. The sequencing used CD4+ or CD8+ T cells sorted from blood, collected in a trial of the OX40 agonist ivuxolimab. These TCRs come from an adult with an advanced solid tumor such as melanoma, head and neck, liver or kidney cancer.

This chain links TRBV6-7 with TRBJ2-7; D gene uncertain. TRBV6-7 is reported as an ORF; its role is uncertain. The CDR3 runs to 12 residues. Trimming took 0 bases from V and 10 from J, leaving 10 bases between them. The CDR3 loop is CASSYSSPRQYF. The DNA for the CDR3 is TGTGCCAGCAGTTACTCGAGCCCACGCCAGTACTTC.

The CDR3 bases are TGTGCCAGCAGCTTATATCTACCGAACACTGAAGCTTTCTTT. Its translation: CASSLYLPNTEAFF. V and J are TRBV7-2 and TRBJ1-1; no clear D. Germline assignment: CDR1 SGHTA and CDR2 FQGNSA. V was cut by 2 bases and J by 1 base, with 8 bases left in between. The CDR3 is 14 residues long.

The chain employs TRBV29-1 and TRBJ1-2; maybe TRBD1 (5 bases). CDR3 length: 13 residues. Germline CDR1 reads SQVTM; CDR2 reads ANQGSEA. The V end was cut by 1 base, the J end by 5 bases, with 11 bases between. The CDR3 coding sequence is TGCAGCGTTGAAGTGGGACCGAGATATGGCTACACCTTC. Protein product: CSVEVGPRYGYTF.

The CDR3 DNA is TGTGCCAGCAGTGATGGGCCGCAAGAGACCCAGTACTTC. It specifies CASSDGPQETQYF. J is TRBJ2-5 and V is TRBV25-1, with unresolved D. V lost 3 bases and J lost 2, with 7 bases in between. The CDR3 spans 13 residues. The germline gives CDR1 MGHDK, CDR2 SYGVNS.

The chain uses TRBV5-1 and TRBJ2-7; 7 bases align to TRBD1. V was clipped by 0 bases and J by 5 bases; unmatched bases: 8. Per the germline V gene, CDR1 is SGHRS and CDR2 is YFSETQ. The CDR3 covers 15 residues. The chain's CDR3 is CASSLEGAVWDEQYF. Written as DNA, the CDR3 is TGCGCCAGCAGCTTGGAGGGGGCCGTGTGGGACGAGCAGTACTTC.

In its sample, this clone was seen once. This chain joins TRBV5-4 and TRBJ2-6, with 8 bases matching TRBD1. The trim removed 4 bases at V and 2 bases at J, leaving 2 bases unmatched. CDR3 size: 15 residues. Germline-derived CDR1 and CDR2 are SGHNT and YYREEE (reference sequence). CDR3 DNA: TGTGCCAGCAGCCAGACAGGGGCTGGGGCCAACGTCCTGACTTTC. Protein product: CASSQTGAGANVLTF.

This chain joins TRBV19 and TRBJ1-4, with D perhaps matching TRBD1 (5 bases). V was cut by 9 bases and J by 0 bases, with 11 bases left in between. The CDR3 covers 14 residues. In germline, CDR1 is LNHDA, CDR2 SQIVND (reference sequence). The chain's CDR3 is CASRVGATNEKLFF. The CDR3 DNA sequence: TGTGCCAGCCGAGTGGGGGCAACTAATGAAAAACTGTTTTTT.

V and J are TRBV5-1 and TRBJ2-2, with 11 nucleotides matching TRBD1. CDR3 length: 14 amino acids. Germline CDR1 reads SGHRS; CDR2 reads YFSETQ. The junction had 3 bases not matched to a gene; V was cut back by 4 bases and J by 7 bases. In nucleotides, the CDR3 is TGCGCCAGCAGCGAGGGACAGGGGGACGGGGAGCTGTTTTTT. This gives the protein CASSEGQGDGELFF.

This rearrangement joins TRBV19 to TRBJ2-5; 7 bases map to TRBD2. V shed 1 base, J shed 5 bases, and the junction held 7 bases outside the gene matches. The CDR3 loop spans 15 amino acids. Per the germline V gene, CDR1 is LNHDA and CDR2 is SQIVND (reference sequence). Here the CDR3 reads CASSIGFGGKETQYF. The CDR3 DNA reads as TGTGCCAGTAGTATAGGGTTCGGGGGGAAGGAGACCCAGTACTTC.

The J gene is TRBJ1-1, the V gene TRBV7-6; no reliable D call. CDR3 size: 14 residues. The germline gives CDR1 SGHVS, CDR2 FNYEAQ. The V and J ends lost 2 bases and 0 bases respectively, with 7 bases between them. CDR3 bases: TGTGCCAGCAGCTTAAGTCCTTTGAACACTGAAGCTTTCTTT. Translating it yields CASSLSPLNTEAFF.

This clone was observed a few times. The J gene is TRBJ2-3, the V gene TRBV29-1; 9 nucleotides align to TRBD2. The germline V gene has CDR1 SQVTM and CDR2 ANQGSEA. The CDR3 spans 15 residues. V was clipped by 8 bases and J by 1 base; unmatched bases: 10. The CDR3 DNA is TGCAGCCTCATTGTAGGCGGGAGGGGCACAGATACGCAGTATTTT. Translation gives CSLIVGGRGTDTQYF.

This clone was seen just once. The chain uses TRBV5-1 and TRBJ1-3; possible D gene TRBD1, 5 bases. The CDR3 is 13 amino acids. V lost 5 bases, J lost 4 bases, and 10 bases lay in between. Looked up from germline, CDR1 is SGHRS and CDR2 is YFSETQ. CDR3 nucleotide sequence: TGCGCCAGCAGAAGGCCAGGGGGAAACACCATATATTTT. Encoded protein: CASRRPGGNTIYF.

This clone has just one count. V usage is TRBV7-2 and J usage is TRBJ2-2; no clear D. Trimming stripped 5 bases from V and 1 base from J, with 11 bases between. The germline CDR1 and CDR2 sequences are SGHTA and FQGNSA. This CDR3 has 15 residues. CDR3 protein: CASSADMGNTGELFF. CDR3 DNA sequence: TGTGCCAGCAGCGCAGACATGGGGAACACCGGGGAGCTGTTTTTT.

The V gene is TRBV6-6, the J gene TRBJ2-4; 13 positions match TRBD2. CDR3 length equals 16 residues. CDR1 and CDR2 from the germline V gene are MNHNY and SVGAGI (reference sequence). After removal of 6 bases from V and 7 bases from J, the junction contained 9 bases not matched to a gene. The CDR3, as DNA: TGTGCCAGCAGCCCTACTAGCGGGAGGGTTTCGAACATTCAGTACTTC. It translates to CASSPTSGRVSNIQYF.

V gene TRBV5-1 combines with J gene TRBJ2-5, with 14 bases identical to TRBD2. J lost 2 bases, V lost 3 bases, and 12 bases had no gene match. CDR3 length: 19 residues. In germline, CDR1 is SGHRS, CDR2 YFSETQ. CDR3 nucleotide sequence: TGCGCCAGCAGCTCCGACATCCGACTAGCGGGAGGGCCTCAAGAGACCCAGTACTTC. Protein sequence: CASSSDIRLAGGPQETQYF.

This clone turned up a few times. The genes are TRBV6-5 and TRBJ1-1; no definite D call. Germline V gene sequence: CDR1 MNHEY, CDR2 SVGAGI. With 6 bases removed from V and 4 bases from J, the gap between germline ends came to 9 bases. The CDR3 is made up of 12 amino acids. The CDR3, as DNA: TGTGCCAGCAGCCGCCCCGGCACTGAAGCTTTCTTT. Amino acids: CASSRPGTEAFF.

The rearrangement uses TRBV5-6 and TRBJ2-7; 10 bases fit TRBD1. V lost 9 bases and J lost 3; bases outside the gene matches: 6. The CDR3 runs to 13 residues. Looked up from germline, CDR1 is SGHDT and CDR2 is YYEEEE. This CDR3 reads CATSRDRGYEQYV. CDR3 DNA sequence: TGTGCCACTTCCCGGGACAGGGGCTACGAGCAGTACGTC.

The chain links TRBV7-7 to TRBJ2-3; D tentatively reads TRBD1 or TRBD2 (5 bases each). Trimming left V 5 bases short and J 0 bases short, with 9 bases between. In germline, CDR1 is SSHAT, CDR2 FNYEAQ (reference sequence). The CDR3 consists of 14 residues. CDR3 coding DNA: TGTGCCAGCAGCCTCCGGGACAGCACAGATACGCAGTATTTT. This encodes CASSLRDSTDTQYF.

The chain carries TRBV7-3 and TRBJ2-2; 7 bases agree with TRBD2. The germline CDR1 and CDR2 sequences are SGHTA and FQGTGA. The CDR3 sequence is 15 residues long. The ends lost 2 bases at V and 6 bases at J; junction bases unmatched: 6. The CDR3 DNA follows: TGTGCCAGCAGCTTATTCGCGGGAGAGGCCGGGGAGCTGTTTTTT. It codes for CASSLFAGEAGELFF.

This chain links TRBV11-1 with TRBJ1-1; the D gene is possibly TRBD1 (5 bases). This CDR3 has 12 residues. Germline CDR1 and CDR2: SGHAT and FQDESV (reference sequence). With 1 base removed from V and 10 bases from J, the gap between germline ends came to 10 bases. DNA for the CDR3: TGTGCCAGCAGCTTAGAGGGGCGGAGAGCTTTCTTT. Encoded protein: CASSLEGRRAFF.

This chain links TRBV11-2 with TRBJ1-1, with a weak D call TRBD1 (6 bases). CDR3 length: 16 residues. The germline V gene has CDR1 SGHAT and CDR2 FQNNGV. The V gene lost 4 bases and the J gene lost 4 bases, with 19 bases spanning the gap. CDR3 in amino acids: CASSSFQPTGTTEAFF. The CDR3, as DNA: TGTGCCAGCAGCTCTTTCCAACCCACAGGGACCACTGAAGCTTTCTTT.

This rearrangement joins TRBV11-3 to TRBJ1-2; D is undetermined. CDR3 length: 15 amino acids. CDR1 and CDR2 from the germline V gene are SGHNT and YENEEA. The ends were cut back, 1 base at V and 0 bases at J, with 9 bases in the middle. CDR3: CASSLGPAANYGYTF. CDR3 DNA sequence: TGTGCCAGCAGCTTAGGACCAGCAGCTAACTATGGCTACACCTTC.

The chain joins TRBV11-2 to TRBJ2-2; no reliable D call. Germline loops: CDR1 SGHAT, CDR2 FQNNGV. CDR3 size: 14 residues. With 3 bases removed from V and 4 bases from J, the gap between germline ends came to 9 bases. For the CDR3, the DNA is TGTGCCAGCAGCTTTACCTACCCCACCGGGGAGCTGTTTTTT. Protein sequence: CASSFTYPTGELFF.

This rearrangement joins TRBV4-1 to TRBJ2-2; D unclear. Trimming shortened V by 4 bases and J by 0 bases, and 21 bases separated the two germline ends. This CDR3 has 19 residues. CDR1 and CDR2 (germline): MGHRA, YSYEKL. The CDR3 loop reads CASSRHLTPGGANTGELFF. The CDR3 DNA sequence: TGCGCCAGCAGCCGGCACCTCACTCCGGGCGGCGCGAACACCGGGGAGCTGTTTTTT.

This clone came up once. This chain uses TRBV28 with TRBJ1-1, with 7 bases matching TRBD1. CDR1 MDHEN and CDR2 SYDVKM come from the germline V gene. The CDR3 runs to 14 residues. V was clipped by 6 bases and J by 6 bases; unmatched bases: 10. CDR3 sequence reads: CASRPQGLEAEAFF. Here the CDR3 DNA reads TGTGCCAGCAGGCCACAGGGGTTGGAGGCTGAAGCTTTCTTT.

The rearrangement uses TRBV2 and TRBJ1-5; D possibly corresponds to TRBD1 (6 bases). This CDR3 comprises 15 residues. The ends were cut back, 4 bases at V and 0 bases at J, with 10 bases in the middle. Germline loops: CDR1 SNHLY, CDR2 FYNNEI. CDR3 DNA: TGTGCCAGCAGTGGGACAGACTATAGCAATCAGCCCCAGCATTTT. Its protein is CASSGTDYSNQPQHF.

This clone occurred a few times. The chain is built from TRBV9 and TRBJ1-1; weak D call: TRBD1 (5 bases). Trimming pared 4 bases from V and 0 bases from J, leaving 10 bases between. The CDR3 sequence is 14 residues long. The germline V gene encodes CDR1 SGDLS and CDR2 YYNGEE. The CDR3 coding sequence is TGTGCCAGCAGCCTCGGGACGGTGAACACTGAAGCTTTCTTT. This translates into CASSLGTVNTEAFF.

This clone was counted only a few times. The CDR3 sequence is CSVEVDSNQPQHF. In nucleotides, the CDR3 is TGCAGCGTGGAGGTGGACAGCAATCAGCCCCAGCATTTT. V and J are TRBV29-1 and TRBJ1-5; D remains unclear. The V gene lost 6 bases and the J gene lost 1 base, with 10 bases spanning the gap. The CDR3 has 13 residues. CDR1 and CDR2 (germline): SQVTM, ANQGSEA. The full variable domain, completed using reference TRBV29-1 and TRBJ1-5, is SAVISQKPSRDICQRGTSLTIQCQVDSQVTMMFWYRQQPGQSLTLIATANQGSEATYESGFVIDKFPISRPNLTFSTLTVSNMSPEDSSIYLCSVEVDSNQPQHFGDGTRLSIL.

This chain uses TRBV4-3 with TRBJ2-1; the D gene is possibly TRBD2 (6 bases). The CDR3 sequence is 16 residues long. V was shortened by 0 bases and J by 2 bases, with 11 bases between the two germline ends. Germline CDR1 LGHNA, CDR2 YSLEER. CDR3 region: CASSQDWGDTYNEQFF. The CDR3 region has the DNA TGCGCCAGCAGCCAAGATTGGGGGGATACCTACAATGAGCAGTTCTTC.